This T cell receptor beta chain was retrieved from a study of T cells in tuberculosis. The time point: new active TB diagnosis, blood taken before or within 7 days of starting treatment. As regards this clone: Its antigen is undetermined.

Germline V gene data show CDR1 as MDHEN and CDR2 as SYDVKM. Trimming took off 8 bases at V and 1 base at J, with 8 bases between the two ends. The CDR3 length is 12 residues. Repertoires were generated with immunoSEQ multiplex PCR, while TCRdb's copy carries only in-frame clones and drops some. Of over 25,000 clones in the sample, under 95% were seen once. Study outcomes and limitations: Classification accuracy was about 90% (AUROC approximately 0.89) with the GMM-specific repertoire.

The sequenced sample was PBMCs, obtained at tuberculosis diagnosis. The TCR comes from an adult with tuberculosis. The rearrangement uses TRBV28 and TRBJ1-1; D unresolved. The CDR3 nucleotides are TGTGCCAGCCGTTATCGGAACACTGAAGCTTTCTTT. Residues: CASRYRNTEAFF.